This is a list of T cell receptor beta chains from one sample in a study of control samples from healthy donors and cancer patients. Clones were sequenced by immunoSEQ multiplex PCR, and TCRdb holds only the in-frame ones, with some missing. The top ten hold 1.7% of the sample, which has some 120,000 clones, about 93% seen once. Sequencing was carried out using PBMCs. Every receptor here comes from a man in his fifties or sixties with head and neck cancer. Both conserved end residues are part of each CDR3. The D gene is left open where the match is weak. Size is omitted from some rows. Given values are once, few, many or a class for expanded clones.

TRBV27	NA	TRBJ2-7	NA	CASSLKVPSYEQYF	TGTGCCAGCAGTTTAAAGGTTCCCTCCTACGAGCAGTACTTC
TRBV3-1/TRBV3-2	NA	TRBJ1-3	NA	CASSRLPGLGNTIYF	TGTGCCAGCAGCCGCTTGCCGGGGCTTGGAAACACCATATATTTT
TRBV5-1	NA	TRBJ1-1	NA	CASSLVSVNTEAFF	TGCGCCAGCAGCTTGGTGTCCGTAAACACTGAAGCTTTCTTT
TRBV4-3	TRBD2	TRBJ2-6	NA	CASSQDRSGGPSGANVLTF	TGCGCCAGCAGCCAAGATAGGAGCGGGGGGCCCTCTGGGGCCAACGTCCTGACTTTC
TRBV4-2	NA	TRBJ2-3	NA	CASSPVGGAGKTDTQYF	TGTGCCAGCAGCCCCGTAGGGGGGGCCGGTAAAACAGATACGCAGTATTTT
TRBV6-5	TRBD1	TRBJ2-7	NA	CASSYSIGTGSSEQYF	TGTGCCAGCAGTTACTCGATAGGGACAGGGTCCTCCGAGCAGTACTTC
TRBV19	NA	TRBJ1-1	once	CASTMGPGNTEAFF	TGTGCCAGTACAATGGGACCGGGGAACACTGAAGCTTTCTTT
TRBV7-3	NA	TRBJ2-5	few	CASSLAHQETQYF	TGTGCCAGCAGCTTAGCCCACCAAGAGACCCAGTACTTC
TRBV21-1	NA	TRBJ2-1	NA	CASSKEGSERKNEQFF	TGTGCCAGCAGCAAAGAAGGGTCAGAGAGAAAAAATGAGCAGTTCTTC
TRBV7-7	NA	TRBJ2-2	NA	CASSLGGPSTGELFF	TGTGCCAGCAGCTTGGGGGGGCCGAGCACCGGGGAGCTGTTTTTT
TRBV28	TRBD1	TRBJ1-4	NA	CASSFGTGYWSATNEKLFF	TGTGCCAGCAGTTTCGGGACAGGGTATTGGTCTGCAACTAATGAAAAACTGTTTTTT
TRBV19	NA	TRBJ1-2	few	CASSGLLRYYGYTF	TGTGCCAGTAGTGGCCTTCTGAGATACTATGGCTACACCTTC
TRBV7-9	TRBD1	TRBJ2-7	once	CASSPSTGVESYEQYF	TGTGCCAGCAGCCCCTCGACAGGGGTCGAATCCTACGAGCAGTACTTC
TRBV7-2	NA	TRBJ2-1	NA	CASSRVAVSSYNEQFF	TGTGCCAGCAGCCGGGTGGCGGTCAGCTCCTACAATGAGCAGTTCTTC
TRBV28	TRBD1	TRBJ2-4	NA	CASSFDKTGAISNIQYF	TGTGCCAGCAGTTTCGATAAGACAGGGGCGATTTCGAACATTCAGTACTTC
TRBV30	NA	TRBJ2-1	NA	CAWSEGPYNEQFF	TGTGCCTGGAGCGAGGGCCCCTACAATGAGCAGTTCTTC
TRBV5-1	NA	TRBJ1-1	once	CASSLEVGLNTEAFF	TGCGCCAGCAGCTTGGAGGTGGGGCTTAACACTGAAGCTTTCTTT
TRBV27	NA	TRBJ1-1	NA	CASSKGPEAFF	TGTGCCAGCAGCAAGGGTCCTGAAGCTTTCTTT
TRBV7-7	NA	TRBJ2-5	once	CASSQDGSRTQYF	TGTGCCAGCAGCCAGGATGGATCAAGAACCCAGTACTTC
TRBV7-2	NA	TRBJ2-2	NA	CASSLALQGPNTGELFF	TGTGCCAGCAGCTTAGCGCTGCAGGGGCCGAACACCGGGGAGCTGTTTTTT
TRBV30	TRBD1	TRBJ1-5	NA	CAWSVPGTGHQPQHF	TGTGCCTGGAGTGTACCAGGGACAGGGCATCAGCCCCAGCATTTT
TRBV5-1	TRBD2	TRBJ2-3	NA	CASTRRGVPDTQYF	TGCGCCAGCACGAGGCGGGGGGTTCCAGATACGCAGTATTTT
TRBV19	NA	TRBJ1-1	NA	CASSKQLLGTEAFF	TGTGCCAGTAGTAAACAGCTCTTGGGAACTGAAGCTTTCTTT
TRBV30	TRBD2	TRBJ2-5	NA	CAWRKGTSGVRETQYF	TGTGCCTGGAGGAAAGGGACTAGCGGAGTGAGAGAGACCCAGTACTTC
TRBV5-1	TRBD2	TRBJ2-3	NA	CASSSGRGADTQYF	TGCGCCAGCAGCTCCGGGCGGGGGGCAGATACGCAGTATTTT
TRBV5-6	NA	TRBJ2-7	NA	CASSLGRGSEQYF	TGTGCCAGCAGCTTGGGGAGAGGGTCTGAGCAGTACTTC
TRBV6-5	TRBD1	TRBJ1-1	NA	CASSYGGQGSEAFF	TGTGCCAGCAGTTACGGGGGACAGGGGAGTGAAGCTTTCTTT
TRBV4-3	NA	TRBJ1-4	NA	CASSQRGAANEKLFF	TGCGCCAGCAGCCAACGGGGCGCAGCTAATGAAAAACTGTTTTTT
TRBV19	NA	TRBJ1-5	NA	CASSIAGFNSNQPQHF	TGTGCCAGTAGTATAGCAGGGTTCAATAGCAATCAGCCCCAGCATTTT
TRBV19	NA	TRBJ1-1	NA	CASSISRTALSTEAFF	TGTGCCAGTAGTATAAGTCGGACAGCCCTTTCGACTGAAGCTTTCTTT
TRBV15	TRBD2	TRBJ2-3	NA	CATSPGTSGGASTDTQYF	TGTGCCACTAGCCCCGGGACTAGCGGGGGTGCGAGCACAGATACGCAGTATTTT
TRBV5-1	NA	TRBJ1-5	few	CASSDGTANQPQHF	TGCGCCAGCAGCGACGGAACGGCCAATCAGCCCCAGCATTTT
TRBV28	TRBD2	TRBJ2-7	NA	CASSPVGGGYEQYF	TGTGCCAGCAGCCCCGTGGGCGGGGGGTACGAGCAGTACTTC
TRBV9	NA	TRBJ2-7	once	CASSVEPGAVYEQYF	TGTGCCAGCAGCGTAGAGCCAGGGGCCGTCTACGAGCAGTACTTC
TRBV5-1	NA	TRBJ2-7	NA	CASSMGLGTNSYEQYF	TGCGCCAGCAGCATGGGCCTCGGCACGAACTCCTACGAGCAGTACTTC
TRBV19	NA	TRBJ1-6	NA	CASSIGYREDSPLHF	TGTGCCAGTAGTATAGGGTACAGGGAAGATTCACCCCTCCACTTT
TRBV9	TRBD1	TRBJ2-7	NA	CASSAGTGFHEQYF	TGTGCCAGCAGCGCCGGGACAGGGTTCCACGAGCAGTACTTC
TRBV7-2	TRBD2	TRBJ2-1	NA	CASSSLGLARDEQFF	TGTGCCAGCAGCTCGCTTGGACTAGCCCGGGATGAGCAGTTCTTC
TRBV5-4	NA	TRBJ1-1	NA	CASSVRDQIEAFF	TGTGCCAGCAGCGTCCGGGACCAAATTGAAGCTTTCTTT
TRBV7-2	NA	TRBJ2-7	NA	CASSFNRVSDEQYF	TGTGCCAGCAGCTTTAACAGGGTAAGCGACGAGCAGTACTTC
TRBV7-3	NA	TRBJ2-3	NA	CASSLRGDTTDTQYF	TGTGCCAGCAGCTTAAGGGGGGACACCACAGATACGCAGTATTTT